This T cell receptor beta chain was identified during a study of T cells after yellow fever vaccination. Ten or more counts support this clonotype. Its target is not known. Germline CDR1 is SEHNR and CDR2 is FQNEAQ (reference sequence). This CDR3 has 14 residues. Trimming took off 1 base at V and 8 bases at J, with 12 bases between the two ends. Study conclusions and caveats: The bulk population could contribute abundant contaminating clonotypes to FACS-sorted repertoires.

A single record per CDR3 protein comes from TCRdb applying MiXCR to the 5' RACE reads. The table shows over 200,000 distinct CDR3 sequences, with more than 6.5% occurring only once. The J gene is TRBJ2-1, the V gene TRBV7-9, with D unclear. This material consisted of CD4+ T cells sorted from PBMCs, taken on the day of the yellow fever booster vaccination. The TCR sequence derives from a man aged 25-40 years who received the YFV17D yellow fever vaccine. The CDR3 nucleotides read TGTGCCAGCAGCTTAGAGGGAACCTGGGATGAGCAGTTCTTC. Its translation: CASSLEGTWDEQFF. Filled out from reference TRBV7-9 and TRBJ2-1, the complete variable domain reads DTGVSQNPRHKITKRGQNVTFRCDPISEHNRLYWYRQTLGQGPEFLTYFQNEAQLEKSRLLSDRFSAERPKGSFSTLEIQRTEQGDSAMYLCASSLEGTWDEQFFGPGTRLTVL.